These 12 T cell receptor beta chains were all obtained from the same sample, sequenced in a study of blood T cells in healthy people across ages. With a J-beta primer mix and a sample-barcoded 5' primer, a second PCR ran roughly 6 to 12 cycles. TCRdb reprocessed the 5' RACE reads via MiXCR and lists one record per CDR3 protein. The sample gives hundreds of thousands of distinct CDR3 sequences, around 50% of which show up once; about a quarter is in the top ten. The sample taken for sequencing was blood. These receptors originate from a man in his forties in good health.

CDR3 region: CASSEADPAAAGANVLTF. In DNA, the CDR3 is TGTGCCAGCAGTGAAGCGGACCCCGCGGCGGCTGGGGCCAACGTCCTGACTTTC. V gene TRBV6-1 combines with J gene TRBJ2-6; D gene ambiguous. The CDR3 length is 18 residues. V lost 0 bases and J 2 bases, leaving 14 bases between the germline ends. The germline V gene has CDR1 MNHNS and CDR2 SASEGT.

This sequence joins TRBV9 and TRBJ2-1; 7 nucleotides align to TRBD1. This CDR3 is 15 amino acids long. In germline, CDR1 is SGDLS, CDR2 YYNGEE. V lost 5 bases and J lost 4; bases outside the gene matches: 9. The CDR3 protein is CASRARPTGYNEQFF. CDR3 DNA sequence: TGTGCCAGCAGAGCCCGACCGACAGGGTACAATGAGCAGTTCTTC.

The chain couples TRBV28 to TRBJ2-5; 8 nucleotides align to TRBD1. The CDR3 consists of 16 residues. Germline CDR1 and CDR2: MDHEN and SYDVKM. The V and J ends lost 1 base and 3 bases, in that order; junction bases with no gene match: 7. CDR3 sequence (DNA): TGTGCCAGCAGTTTATCGCAGGGGGCATATGAAGAGACCCAGTACTTC. It yields the protein CASSLSQGAYEETQYF.

The rearrangement links TRBV7-2 to TRBJ2-7, with no clear D. Trimming cost V 3 bases and J 0 bases, with 9 bases left between them. Looked up from germline, CDR1 is SGHTA and CDR2 is FQGNSA. CDR3 length: 14 residues. The CDR3 nucleotides are TGTGCCAGCAGCTTCGGCAGCTACTCCTACGAGCAGTACTTC. Translating gives CASSFGSYSYEQYF.

Of note for this clonotype: Given a much more abundant clone one base away, this may be a read error. The genes are TRBV29-1 and TRBJ2-5; D may be TRBD1 (6 bases). CDR3 length: 12 residues. The germline V gene encodes CDR1 SQVTM and CDR2 ANQGSEA. CDR3 nucleotides: TGCAGCGACCGGACAGCCGAAGAGACCCAGGACTTC. This sequence encodes CSDRTAEETQDF. Full variable domain (missing parts from reference TRBV29-1 and TRBJ2-5): SAVISQKPSRDICQRGTSLTIQCQVDSQVTMMFWYRQQPGQSLTLIATANQGSEATYESGFVIDKFPISRPNLTFSTLTVSNMSPEDSSIYLCSDRTAEETQDFGPGTRLLVL.

This clonotype was seen more than once but under ten times. The chain joins TRBV20-1 to TRBJ2-4, with 10 bases lining up with TRBD1. This CDR3 has 14 residues. Germline V gives CDR1 DFQATT, CDR2 SNEGSKA (reference sequence). Unmatched junction bases numbered 5, after V lost 1 base and J lost 8 bases. The CDR3 region has the DNA TGCAGTGCTAGAGCGGACAGGGGGTTAGACATTCAGTACTTC. It encodes CSARADRGLDIQYF.

This chain links TRBV20-1 with TRBJ2-1; 14 nucleotides line up with TRBD2. The CDR3 is 21 amino acids. Germline V CDR1 and CDR2: DFQATT, SNEGSKA (reference sequence). V dropped 0 bases and J dropped 2; count of bases not matched to a gene: 15. CDR3 sequence reads: CSAREGATRLAGGFAYNEQFF. The CDR3 nucleotides are TGCAGTGCTAGAGAGGGGGCTACTAGACTAGCGGGAGGGTTTGCCTACAATGAGCAGTTCTTC.

The rearrangement uses TRBV28 and TRBJ2-7; TRBD1 aligns across 7 bases. The CDR3 is 15 residues long. Germline V CDR1 and CDR2: MDHEN, SYDVKM. The trim removed 4 bases at V and 4 bases at J, leaving 10 bases unmatched. CDR3 DNA sequence: TGTGCCAGCAGTTCCTGGACAGGACGCGGGTACGAGCAGTACTTC. Translation: CASSSWTGRGYEQYF.

The chain employs TRBV11-1 and TRBJ2-1; 8 bases are shared with TRBD2. The CDR3 runs 17 residues. V dropped 5 bases and J dropped 6; count of bases not matched to a gene: 15. Per germline, CDR1 SGHAT and CDR2 FQDESV (reference sequence). The CDR3 sequence is CASSPGSGGRQSNEQFF. CDR3 nucleotide sequence: TGTGCCAGCAGCCCCGGGAGTGGCGGGAGGCAGTCCAATGAGCAGTTCTTC.

This sequence joins TRBV20-1 and TRBJ2-5; D unclear. The CDR3 is made up of 11 amino acids. Germline V gene lookup returns CDR1 DFQATT and CDR2 SNEGSKA (reference sequence). The V and J ends lost 4 bases and 3 bases respectively, with 6 bases between them. The CDR3 bases are TGCAGTGCTACTAACAAAGAGACCCAGTACTTC. Translating gives CSATNKETQYF.

The chain recombines TRBV10-2 with TRBJ2-5; 10 bases match TRBD2. CDR3 length: 14 residues. Trimming cost V 7 bases and J 3 bases; bases outside gene matches: 5. CDR1 and CDR2 (germline): WSHSY, SAAADI. CDR3 sequence (DNA): TGCGCCAGCACGTTACTAGCGGGAAAAGAGACCCAGTACTTC. This sequence encodes CASTLLAGKETQYF.

This clonotype has only a few counts. The rearrangement uses TRBV20-1 and TRBJ2-7, with 8 bases fitting TRBD2. CDR1 is DFQATT and CDR2 is SNEGSKA in the germline V gene (reference sequence). CDR3 size: 14 residues. V dropped 3 bases and J dropped 1; count of bases not matched to a gene: 5. The CDR3 DNA is TGCAGTGCTAGTTCTCCGGGAGGGTCCTACGAGCAGTACTTC. Residues: CSASSPGGSYEQYF.